This TCR beta chain was documented in a study of blood T cell repertoires in COVID-19. Study at large: In each case, the material was cDNA or gDNA derived from T cells, B-cell-depleted T cells, or PBMCs.

Looked up from germline, CDR1 is SGDLS and CDR2 is YYNGEE. CDR3 length: 15 amino acids. The V segment lost 4 bases and the J segment 6 bases; nucleotides outside the gene matches: 8. Source study methods: Amplified reference gene primers provided the basis for estimating nucleated cell counts. The data were produced by immunoSEQ multiplex PCR, yet TCRdb's version contains in-frame clones alone and is incomplete. That table is the source of V, J and clone size, and D and trimming were worked out from the DNA. The sample comprises around 150,000 clones, around 88% of which are singletons, and under 6% rests with the top ten.

The chain is built from TRBV9 and TRBJ2-7; 12 positions match TRBD2. The sequencing input was peripheral blood. This TCR was recovered from a human donor in a cohort sampled during active COVID-19. The DNA of the CDR3 is TGTGCCAGCAGCCCTCGACTAGCGGGAGTCTCCGAGCAGTACTTC. Translated: CASSPRLAGVSEQYF.